The rows below give T cell receptor beta chains drawn from one sample of a study of blood T cell repertoires in COVID-19. Profiling relied on immunoSEQ multiplex PCR, and the TCRdb table lists in-frame clones only, not all of them. The profile shows over 150,000 clones, approximately 86% of them singletons. Specimen: peripheral blood. The source of these receptors is a man aged 55-75 years with COVID-19, enrolled during active disease. CDR3s leave out the opening cysteine and the closing phenylalanine or tryptophan. D genes are given only for firm matches.

V gene: TRBV6-1
J gene: TRBJ1-6
D gene: .
CDR3 protein: ASRGDRTSPLH

V gene: TRBV5-6
J gene: TRBJ1-2
D gene: TRBD1
CDR3 protein: ASSYGTGVYYGYT

V gene: TRBV11-2
J gene: TRBJ2-1
D gene: TRBD2
CDR3 protein: ASSSLAGHYNEQF

V gene: TRBV14
J gene: TRBJ1-4
D gene: TRBD1
CDR3 protein: ASSQGGQHLYEKLF

V gene: TRBV5-1
J gene: TRBJ2-1
D gene: TRBD2
CDR3 protein: ASSLFLGLAGEVNEQF

V gene: TRBV7-6
J gene: TRBJ2-1
D gene: .
CDR3 protein: ASSFPLRNEQF

V gene: TRBV24-1
J gene: TRBJ2-7
D gene: TRBD1
CDR3 protein: ATSDGQGAKEWQY

V gene: TRBV29-1
J gene: TRBJ1-4
D gene: TRBD1
CDR3 protein: SVERDRAEKLF

V gene: TRBV28
J gene: TRBJ1-2
D gene: TRBD1
CDR3 protein: ASSQPPRQGSGYT

V gene: TRBV27
J gene: TRBJ2-1
D gene: TRBD2
CDR3 protein: ATHSGGSYNEQF

V gene: TRBV7-9
J gene: TRBJ2-3
D gene: .
CDR3 protein: ASSPVAASTDTQY

V gene: TRBV19
J gene: TRBJ1-1
D gene: .
CDR3 protein: ASSKDITLNTEAF

V gene: TRBV9
J gene: TRBJ2-3
D gene: .
CDR3 protein: ASSSRPEVADTQY

V gene: TRBV12-3/TRBV12-4
J gene: TRBJ1-2
D gene: .
CDR3 protein: ASSLRREYGYT

V gene: TRBV28
J gene: TRBJ1-1
D gene: TRBD1
CDR3 protein: ASIRTGGRSEAF

V gene: TRBV28
J gene: TRBJ1-1
D gene: .
CDR3 protein: ATLLAARAAF

V gene: TRBV19
J gene: TRBJ1-6
D gene: TRBD1
CDR3 protein: ASSTSRTGYNSPLH

V gene: TRBV7-2
J gene: TRBJ2-1
D gene: TRBD2
CDR3 protein: ASSPRTLSGVRNEQF

V gene: TRBV6-1
J gene: TRBJ1-1
D gene: .
CDR3 protein: ASSDNRAVNTEAF

V gene: TRBV6-2/TRBV6-3
J gene: TRBJ1-2
D gene: TRBD1
CDR3 protein: ASSLPRQGNYGYT

V gene: TRBV30
J gene: TRBJ1-3
D gene: .
CDR3 protein: AWSGGWTAGNTIY

V gene: TRBV5-1
J gene: TRBJ1-1
D gene: .
CDR3 protein: ASSFGEQGPRGAGAF

V gene: TRBV7-3
J gene: TRBJ2-1
D gene: TRBD2
CDR3 protein: ASSKGTSAYYNEQF

V gene: TRBV27
J gene: TRBJ2-1
D gene: .
CDR3 protein: ASSPRSGGSYNEQF

V gene: TRBV3-1/TRBV3-2
J gene: TRBJ1-1
D gene: .
CDR3 protein: ASSQESVNTEAF

V gene: TRBV4-3
J gene: TRBJ1-1
D gene: .
CDR3 protein: ASSQDRGGEAF

V gene: TRBV5-1
J gene: TRBJ2-5
D gene: .
CDR3 protein: ASSREQETQY

V gene: TRBV29-1
J gene: TRBJ1-3
D gene: TRBD1
CDR3 protein: SVATGIGNTIY

V gene: TRBV4-3
J gene: TRBJ2-1
D gene: .
CDR3 protein: ASSLRLSPYNEQF

V gene: TRBV7-3
J gene: TRBJ2-6
D gene: .
CDR3 protein: ASSTGTGANVLT

V gene: TRBV5-1
J gene: TRBJ2-5
D gene: .
CDR3 protein: ASSLASNSETQY

V gene: TRBV12-3/TRBV12-4
J gene: TRBJ1-2
D gene: .
CDR3 protein: ASSQTRNYGYT

V gene: TRBV9
J gene: TRBJ1-3
D gene: .
CDR3 protein: ASSVVEGPGNTIY

V gene: TRBV21-1
J gene: TRBJ1-6
D gene: .
CDR3 protein: ASSKPDRTGINSPLH

V gene: TRBV20-1
J gene: TRBJ2-1
D gene: .
CDR3 protein: SARERGEQF

V gene: TRBV18
J gene: TRBJ1-1
D gene: TRBD1
CDR3 protein: ASSTGTGRLNTEAF

V gene: TRBV6-5
J gene: TRBJ2-2
D gene: TRBD1
CDR3 protein: ASRAGTGNTGELF

V gene: TRBV7-2
J gene: TRBJ1-1
D gene: .
CDR3 protein: ASSLAATQGWSTEAF

V gene: TRBV6-2/TRBV6-3
J gene: TRBJ1-2
D gene: TRBD1
CDR3 protein: ASRPTTGNYGYT

V gene: TRBV4-1
J gene: TRBJ2-2
D gene: TRBD2
CDR3 protein: ASSQGGLAGVGTGELF

V gene: TRBV5-1
J gene: TRBJ1-1
D gene: TRBD1
CDR3 protein: ASSPETGVVTEAF

V gene: TRBV7-9
J gene: TRBJ1-2
D gene: TRBD1
CDR3 protein: ASSPPWQGAQGYT

V gene: TRBV18
J gene: TRBJ2-7
D gene: .
CDR3 protein: ASSPSGTSIHEQY

V gene: TRBV6-5
J gene: TRBJ2-4
D gene: .
CDR3 protein: ASSSQVFLAKNIQY

V gene: TRBV7-3
J gene: TRBJ2-2
D gene: .
CDR3 protein: ASSLSGVTGELF

V gene: TRBV6-5
J gene: TRBJ2-7
D gene: TRBD1
CDR3 protein: ASSQTPTGNYEQY

V gene: TRBV5-1
J gene: TRBJ2-7
D gene: TRBD1
CDR3 protein: ASSLRQGQDEQY

V gene: TRBV21-1
J gene: TRBJ1-6
D gene: .
CDR3 protein: THPGQGRSPLH

V gene: TRBV6-5
J gene: TRBJ1-4
D gene: TRBD1
CDR3 protein: ASRGSTGLIEKLF

V gene: TRBV18
J gene: TRBJ1-5
D gene: .
CDR3 protein: ASSEWEPEFNQPQH

V gene: TRBV2
J gene: TRBJ2-1
D gene: TRBD2
CDR3 protein: ASSTVSGRALPEQF